The rows below give T cell receptor beta chains drawn from one sample of a study of regulatory T cells in long-lasting Graves disease. One entry per CDR3 protein, called by TCRdb with MiXCR from the multiplex PCR reads. There are 450,000 to 600,000 distinct CDR3 sequences in the sample; 13% occur only once, and about 9.1% lies in the top ten. The same data also contributed to another study, on T cells in Graves' hyperthyroidism and ophthalmopathy.

The specimen was peripheral blood mononuclear cells (PBMCs), collected at new diagnosis, from a patient treated with antithyroid drugs. The receptors here all came from a young man with Graves disease. Both conserved end residues are part of each CDR3. A D gene is named only where the DNA matches it firmly. Part of the rows lack a size; the others show once, few, many or a class for expanded clones.

D gene: -; J gene: TRBJ2-5; V gene: TRBV12-3/TRBV12-4; clone size: few; CDR3 protein: CASSFMGRGETQYF; CDR3 DNA: TGTGCCAGCAGTTTTATGGGGCGAGGAGAGACCCAGTACTTC
D gene: -; J gene: TRBJ1-2; V gene: TRBV6-1; clone size: few; CDR3 protein: CASRAELNYGYTF; CDR3 DNA: TGTGCCAGCAGGGCGGAACTTAACTATGGCTACACCTTC
D gene: TRBD1; J gene: TRBJ2-2; V gene: TRBV10-3; clone size: many; CDR3 protein: CAIRTTGSTGELFF; CDR3 DNA: TGTGCCATCAGGACGACAGGGAGCACCGGGGAGCTGTTTTTT
D gene: TRBD1; J gene: TRBJ1-3; V gene: TRBV18; clone size: -; CDR3 protein: CASSPPDRKLAGNTIYF; CDR3 DNA: TGTGCCAGCTCACCCCCGGACAGGAAACTGGCTGGAAACACCATATATTTT
D gene: TRBD1; J gene: TRBJ2-4; V gene: TRBV6-1; clone size: many; CDR3 protein: CASTPTGGIAKNIQYF; CDR3 DNA: TGTGCCAGCACACCAACAGGGGGAATAGCCAAAAACATTCAGTACTTC
D gene: TRBD1; J gene: TRBJ2-7; V gene: TRBV5-4; clone size: -; CDR3 protein: CASSRGTGRELRRYEQYF; CDR3 DNA: TGTGCCAGCAGCCGAGGGACAGGGAGAGAGTTAAGGCGCTACGAGCAGTACTTC
D gene: TRBD2; J gene: TRBJ2-7; V gene: TRBV20-1; clone size: many; CDR3 protein: CSAHGGTRGTYEQYF; CDR3 DNA: TGCAGTGCCCACGGAGGGACTAGAGGTACATACGAGCAGTACTTC
D gene: TRBD1; J gene: TRBJ1-2; V gene: TRBV3-1; clone size: many; CDR3 protein: CASSQTGQGAYGYTF; CDR3 DNA: TGTGCCAGCAGCCAAACGGGACAGGGGGCCTATGGCTACACCTTC
D gene: -; J gene: TRBJ2-6; V gene: TRBV12-3/TRBV12-4; clone size: many; CDR3 protein: CASSPYRQLSGANVLTF; CDR3 DNA: TGTGCCAGCAGTCCATACCGACAGCTCTCTGGGGCCAACGTCCTGACTTTC
D gene: -; J gene: TRBJ1-3; V gene: TRBV6-4; clone size: -; CDR3 protein: CASRAINPSGNTIYF; CDR3 DNA: TGTGCCAGCAGGGCGATCAACCCCTCTGGAAACACCATATATTTT
D gene: TRBD1; J gene: TRBJ1-2; V gene: TRBV5-1; clone size: many; CDR3 protein: CASSETGGSGYTF; CDR3 DNA: TGCGCCAGCAGCGAGACAGGGGGAAGTGGCTACACCTTC
D gene: -; J gene: TRBJ2-7; V gene: TRBV12-3/TRBV12-4; clone size: many; CDR3 protein: CASSRTESYEQYF; CDR3 DNA: TGTGCCAGCTCTCGGACAGAGTCCTACGAGCAGTACTTC
D gene: TRBD1; J gene: TRBJ2-3; V gene: TRBV20-1; clone size: few; CDR3 protein: CSARAPGTAIYTTQYF; CDR3 DNA: TGCAGTGCTAGAGCTCCCGGGACAGCGATATACACGACGCAGTATTTT
D gene: TRBD1; J gene: TRBJ2-2; V gene: TRBV6-1; clone size: many; CDR3 protein: CASSLVRDRGRLGELFF; CDR3 DNA: TGTGCCAGCAGTCTCGTCCGGGACAGGGGGCGTCTGGGGGAGCTGTTTTTT
D gene: -; J gene: TRBJ1-2; V gene: TRBV20-1; clone size: many; CDR3 protein: CSASLPGGHGYTF; CDR3 DNA: TGCAGTGCTAGTCTACCGGGGGGCCATGGCTACACCTTC
D gene: -; J gene: TRBJ1-1; V gene: TRBV4-1; clone size: -; CDR3 protein: CASSQRRGWNTEAFF; CDR3 DNA: TGCGCCAGCAGCCAACGACGGGGTTGGAACACTGAAGCTTTCTTT
D gene: -; J gene: TRBJ2-7; V gene: TRBV27; clone size: many; CDR3 protein: CASSLWSGISSYEQYF; CDR3 DNA: TGTGCCAGCAGTTTATGGTCCGGGATCAGCAGCTACGAGCAGTACTTC
D gene: TRBD2; J gene: TRBJ2-7; V gene: TRBV2; clone size: many; CDR3 protein: CASSDDEASGITYEQYF; CDR3 DNA: TGTGCCAGCAGTGACGATGAGGCTAGCGGGATTACCTACGAGCAGTACTTC
D gene: TRBD2; J gene: TRBJ2-5; V gene: TRBV20-1; clone size: few; CDR3 protein: CSSRTGLDAETQYF; CDR3 DNA: TGCAGTTCAAGAACGGGACTAGACGCAGAGACCCAGTACTTC
D gene: TRBD1; J gene: TRBJ1-1; V gene: TRBV7-9; clone size: many; CDR3 protein: CASSTGQDTEAFF; CDR3 DNA: TGTGCCAGCAGCACCGGACAGGACACTGAAGCTTTCTTT
D gene: -; J gene: TRBJ2-5; V gene: TRBV2; clone size: many; CDR3 protein: CASSEEVQETQYF; CDR3 DNA: TGTGCCAGCAGTGAGGAGGTCCAAGAGACCCAGTACTTC
D gene: -; J gene: TRBJ2-3; V gene: TRBV11-3; clone size: many; CDR3 protein: CASSLGLDEADTQYF; CDR3 DNA: TGTGCCAGCAGCTTAGGGCTAGACGAGGCAGATACGCAGTATTTT
D gene: -; J gene: TRBJ2-3; V gene: TRBV27; clone size: many; CDR3 protein: CASSPGSYTDTQYF; CDR3 DNA: TGTGCCAGCAGCCCCGGGTCGTACACAGATACGCAGTATTTT
D gene: -; J gene: TRBJ2-7; V gene: TRBV19; clone size: few; CDR3 protein: CASSQGTPYEQYF; CDR3 DNA: TGTGCCAGTAGCCAGGGGACCCCCTACGAGCAGTACTTC
D gene: TRBD1; J gene: TRBJ2-5; V gene: TRBV11-1; clone size: few; CDR3 protein: CASSQRTGGVKAQYF; CDR3 DNA: TGTGCCAGCAGCCAACGGACAGGGGGCGTCAAGGCCCAGTACTTC
D gene: TRBD1; J gene: TRBJ2-7; V gene: TRBV6-1; clone size: many; CDR3 protein: CASSPAGQGPYEQYF; CDR3 DNA: TGTGCCAGCAGCCCGGCGGGACAGGGGCCCTACGAGCAGTACTTC
D gene: -; J gene: TRBJ1-5; V gene: TRBV2; clone size: many; CDR3 protein: CASRAWVSNQPQHF; CDR3 DNA: TGTGCCAGCAGGGCATGGGTGAGCAATCAGCCCCAGCATTTT
D gene: TRBD2; J gene: TRBJ2-2; V gene: TRBV20-1; clone size: few; CDR3 protein: CSARASGSRRELFF; CDR3 DNA: TGCAGTGCCCGGGCTAGCGGGAGTAGAAGGGAGCTGTTTTTT
D gene: -; J gene: TRBJ2-7; V gene: TRBV14; clone size: many; CDR3 protein: CASSRGANYEQYF; CDR3 DNA: TGTGCCAGCAGCCGTGGGGCGAACTACGAGCAGTACTTC
D gene: TRBD1; J gene: TRBJ2-1; V gene: TRBV5-1; clone size: many; CDR3 protein: CASSEGQPHNEQFF; CDR3 DNA: TGCGCCAGCAGCGAGGGACAGCCCCACAATGAGCAGTTCTTC
D gene: -; J gene: TRBJ2-3; V gene: TRBV20-1; clone size: -; CDR3 protein: CSASRGSTDTQYF; CDR3 DNA: TGCAGTGCTAGTCGGGGTAGCACAGATACGCAGTATTTT
D gene: -; J gene: TRBJ1-2; V gene: TRBV9; clone size: -; CDR3 protein: CASSLMERGSSGYTF; CDR3 DNA: TGTGCCAGCAGCCTTATGGAGAGAGGGAGCTCTGGCTACACCTTC
D gene: -; J gene: TRBJ2-1; V gene: TRBV29-1; clone size: many; CDR3 protein: CSVEEGMGTYGF; CDR3 DNA: TGCAGCGTTGAAGAGGGAATGGGGACCTACGGCTTC
D gene: -; J gene: TRBJ2-7; V gene: TRBV7-3; clone size: many; CDR3 protein: CASSFGQEGEQYF; CDR3 DNA: TGTGCCAGCAGCTTCGGACAGGAGGGCGAGCAGTACTTC
D gene: -; J gene: TRBJ2-2; V gene: TRBV5-1; clone size: -; CDR3 protein: CASSLSWGRNTGELFF; CDR3 DNA: TGCGCCAGCAGCTTGAGTTGGGGGCGGAACACCGGGGAGCTGTTTTTT
D gene: -; J gene: TRBJ2-5; V gene: TRBV14; clone size: -; CDR3 protein: CASSQGSPGRETQYF; CDR3 DNA: TGTGCCAGCAGCCAAGGGTCCCCCGGAAGGGAGACCCAGTACTTC
D gene: TRBD2; J gene: TRBJ2-2; V gene: TRBV6-2/TRBV6-3; clone size: many; CDR3 protein: CASSYGTRRTGELFF; CDR3 DNA: TGTGCCAGCAGTTACGGGACTAGAAGAACCGGGGAGCTGTTTTTT
D gene: -; J gene: TRBJ1-3; V gene: TRBV5-1; clone size: -; CDR3 protein: CASSLVGNSGNTTYF; CDR3 DNA: TGCGCCAGCAGCTTGGTCGGAAACTCTGGAAACACCACATATTTT
D gene: -; J gene: TRBJ2-1; V gene: TRBV6-1; clone size: -; CDR3 protein: CASSHRDISYNEQFF; CDR3 DNA: TGTGCCAGCAGCCACAGGGATATCTCCTACAATGAGCAGTTCTTC
D gene: -; J gene: TRBJ1-4; V gene: TRBV10-3; clone size: few; CDR3 protein: CASRGPGAPWEKLFF; CDR3 DNA: TGTGCCAGCAGGGGACCGGGGGCGCCTTGGGAAAAACTGTTTTTT
D gene: TRBD2; J gene: TRBJ2-7; V gene: TRBV5-1; clone size: few; CDR3 protein: CASSLAPTSGSTEQYF; CDR3 DNA: TGCGCCAGCAGCTTGGCACCGACTAGCGGGAGCACCGAGCAGTACTTC
D gene: TRBD1; J gene: TRBJ2-3; V gene: TRBV19; clone size: -; CDR3 protein: CASSIDRATQYF; CDR3 DNA: TGTGCCAGTAGTATTGACAGGGCTACGCAGTATTTT
D gene: -; J gene: TRBJ1-1; V gene: TRBV2; clone size: many; CDR3 protein: CASRPPPGDTEAFF; CDR3 DNA: TGTGCCAGCAGACCCCCCCCGGGTGACACTGAAGCTTTCTTT
D gene: -; J gene: TRBJ2-7; V gene: TRBV2; clone size: many; CDR3 protein: CASRVYEQYF; CDR3 DNA: TGTGCCAGCAGGGTCTACGAGCAGTACTTC
D gene: TRBD1; J gene: TRBJ2-5; V gene: TRBV10-3; clone size: many; CDR3 protein: CAISRDRIQETQYF; CDR3 DNA: TGTGCCATCAGCCGGGACAGGATACAAGAGACCCAGTACTTC
D gene: -; J gene: TRBJ2-7; V gene: TRBV7-2; clone size: many; CDR3 protein: CASSRRFGTEQYF; CDR3 DNA: TGTGCCAGCAGCCGCCGTTTCGGTACCGAGCAGTACTTC
D gene: -; J gene: TRBJ2-2; V gene: TRBV9; clone size: few; CDR3 protein: CASEGRVRPGELFF; CDR3 DNA: TGTGCCAGCGAGGGGCGGGTTCGGCCCGGGGAGCTGTTTTTT
D gene: -; J gene: TRBJ2-7; V gene: TRBV11-2; clone size: many; CDR3 protein: CASSTPSGRKYEQYF; CDR3 DNA: TGTGCCAGCAGCACCCCCTCGGGACGTAAGTACGAGCAGTACTTC